Presented here are 4 T cell receptor beta chains from one specimen sequenced in a study of blood T cell repertoires in COVID-19. Assay used: immunoSEQ multiplex PCR; TCRdb lists only in-frame clones, some missing. The data hold about 190,000 clones, with about 81% observed a single time. Input material: peripheral blood. These receptors originate from a man aged 30 to 45 with active or convalescent COVID-19.

DNA of the CDR3: TGTGCCAGCAGCGTAGGTCAGGCCCCCAGCACAGATACGCAGTATTTT. The encoded protein is CASSVGQAPSTDTQYF. V gene TRBV9 combines with J gene TRBJ2-3; D gene ambiguous. The V gene lost 0 bases and the J gene lost 0 bases, with 11 bases spanning the gap. The germline gives CDR1 SGDLS, CDR2 YYNGEE. This CDR3 has 16 amino acids.

The chain employs TRBV7-2 and TRBJ1-5; 9 nucleotides agree with TRBD1. Germline V CDR1 and CDR2: SGHTA, FQGNSA. The CDR3 has 15 amino acids. Germline trimming cut 5 bases from V and 4 bases from J; bases unmatched to any gene: 6. The CDR3 DNA is TGTGCCAGCAGCAAAAGGACAGGGGATAATCAGCCCCAGCATTTT. Residues: CASSKRTGDNQPQHF. The entire variable domain, with the rest obtained from reference TRBV7-2 and TRBJ1-5, is as follows: GAGVSQSPSNKVTEKGKDVELRCDPISGHTALYWYRQSLGQGLEFLIYFQGNSAPDKSGLPSDRFSAERTGGSVSTLTIQRTQQEDSAVYLCASSKRTGDNQPQHFGDGTRLSIL.

The chain recombines TRBV6-6 with TRBJ2-7; tentatively, D is TRBD1 (6 bases). The CDR3 extends over 14 amino acids. CDR1 and CDR2 (germline): MNHNY, SVGAGI (reference sequence). The ends were cut back, 7 bases at V and 0 bases at J, with 13 bases in the middle. The CDR3 loop is CASINGDTSYEQYF. Written as DNA, the CDR3 is TGTGCCAGCATAAACGGGGACACCTCCTACGAGCAGTACTTC.

The chain uses TRBV7-3 and TRBJ2-2; TRBD1 matches at 11 bases. Trimming at V came to 5 bases and at J to 4 bases, leaving 9 bases not matched to a gene. The CDR3 extends over 17 amino acids. Germline CDR1 and CDR2: SGHTA and FQGTGA. The CDR3: CASSEPDRGPVTGELFF. As DNA, the CDR3 is TGTGCCAGCAGCGAACCGGACAGGGGGCCTGTCACCGGGGAGCTGTTTTTT.